One sample yielded the 31 T cell receptor beta chains listed below, sequenced in a study of T cells in Graves' hyperthyroidism and ophthalmopathy. RNA transcripts gave rise to amplified TCR beta CDR3 regions. HTBI primers were the set used in a first-round RT-PCR of the TCR CDR3. TCRdb passed the multiplex PCR reads through MiXCR, listing each CDR3 protein once. Among approximately 740,000 distinct CDR3 sequences listed, around 13% were seen once. Material: blood. These receptors were taken from a woman younger than 35 with Graves' hyperthyroidism.

This clonotype has at least ten counts. The chain uses TRBV2 and TRBJ1-3; TRBD1 is a possible D gene (6 bases). Trimming removed 5 bases at V and 0 bases at J, with 11 bases between. Looked up from germline, CDR1 is SNHLY and CDR2 is FYNNEI. The length of the CDR3 is 15 residues. The CDR3: CASSSDRTSGNTIYF. Written as DNA, the CDR3 is TGTGCCAGCAGTTCCGACAGGACCTCTGGAAACACCATATATTTT.

The chain employs TRBV15 and TRBJ1-1, with 8 bases aligning to TRBD1. Germline values: CDR1 LNHNV, CDR2 YYDKDF (reference sequence). V shed 8 bases, J shed 0 bases, and the junction held 5 bases outside the gene matches. The CDR3 spans 14 residues. The CDR3 sequence is CATGPGGLNTEAFF. The CDR3, as DNA: TGTGCCACCGGGCCAGGGGGCTTGAACACTGAAGCTTTCTTT.

The CDR3 protein is CASSLRGDNQPQHF. In DNA form, the CDR3 reads TGTGCCAGCAGCTTAAGGGGCGATAATCAGCCCCAGCATTTT. The chain has TRBV7-9 and TRBJ1-5; a possible D gene is TRBD1 (5 bases). This CDR3 spans 14 amino acids. Germline V CDR1 and CDR2: SEHNR, FQNEAQ (reference sequence). The V gene lost 2 bases and the J gene lost 4 bases, with 9 bases spanning the gap.

Only a few counts were recorded for this clonotype. The CDR3: CASRSLSADTQYF. The CDR3 bases are TGTGCCAGCAGGTCCCTTAGTGCAGATACGCAGTATTTT. This chain joins TRBV7-9 and TRBJ2-3; D call uncertain. The V end lost 6 bases, the J end lost 4 bases, and 11 bases lay between the germline ends. This CDR3 contains 13 residues. Per the germline V gene, CDR1 is SEHNR and CDR2 is FQNEAQ (reference sequence).

The chain is built from TRBV20-1 and TRBJ2-5, with 7 bases lining up with TRBD2. CDR3 length equals 15 residues. Trimming at V came to 7 bases and at J to 5 bases, leaving 16 bases not matched to a gene. Germline values: CDR1 DFQATT, CDR2 SNEGSKA (reference sequence). CDR3 amino acids: CSVIIHRREYETQYF. Here the CDR3 DNA reads TGCAGTGTTATTATCCATAGGCGGGAGTATGAGACCCAGTACTTC.

The chain is built from TRBV6-1 and TRBJ1-5; D might be TRBD1 (5 bases). V lost 10 bases and J 5 bases, leaving 21 bases between the germline ends. Germline lookup yields CDR1 MNHNS and CDR2 SASEGT. This CDR3 has 15 amino acids. The CDR3 DNA reads TGTGCCACCACGAGCCCCCGGGACGTACATCAGCCCCAGCATTTT. Translating it yields CATTSPRDVHQPQHF.

The chain employs TRBV2 and TRBJ1-1; D uncertain. Per germline, CDR1 SNHLY and CDR2 FYNNEI. Between the trimmed V and J ends, which lost 3 bases and 3 bases, there was a span of 8 bases. This CDR3 comprises 13 residues. The CDR3 DNA follows: TGTGCCAGCAGTGATCTATGGGACACTGAAGCTTTCTTT. Residues: CASSDLWDTEAFF.

This clonotype has ten or more counts. The chain couples TRBV30 to TRBJ1-2, with D unclear. CDR1 and CDR2 from the germline V gene are GTSNPN and SVGIG (reference sequence). This CDR3 region has 16 residues. Trimming cost V 0 bases and J 6 bases, with 20 bases left between them. For the CDR3, the DNA is TGTGCCTGGAGTGTAGGTTGGGCAGGCGGCACCAATGGCTACACCTTC. It translates to CAWSVGWAGGTNGYTF.

The J gene is TRBJ2-2, the V gene TRBV30; 13 nucleotides agree with TRBD2. There are 18 residues in the CDR3. CDR1 GTSNPN and CDR2 SVGIG come from the germline V gene (reference sequence). Trimming cost V 2 bases and J 7 bases; bases outside gene matches: 13. The CDR3 loop reads CAWSSLAGRTSGGGELFF. For the CDR3, the DNA is TGTGCCTGGAGTAGTTTGGCGGGCCGGACTAGCGGGGGCGGGGAGCTGTTTTTT.

This clonotype was seen many times. The V gene is TRBV2, the J gene TRBJ1-1; no clear D gene. Trimming took 3 bases from V and 1 from J, leaving 12 bases between them. The CDR3 is 15 amino acids. Germline V gives CDR1 SNHLY, CDR2 FYNNEI. The CDR3 loop reads CASSDREGWNTEAFF. The CDR3 region has the DNA TGTGCCAGCAGTGATCGCGAGGGATGGAACACTGAAGCTTTCTTT.

In its sample, this clonotype was seen a few times. J is TRBJ1-5 and V is TRBV4-1; TRBD1 agrees at 7 bases. This CDR3 is 15 amino acids long. In germline, CDR1 is MGHRA, CDR2 YSYEKL. V trimming: 3 bases; J trimming: 6 bases; junction bases outside the gene matches: 8. In DNA, the CDR3 is TGCGCCAGCAGCCAGGGTGACAGGGTCACTCAGCCCCAGCATTTT. It yields the protein CASSQGDRVTQPQHF.

In this sample, this clonotype turned up a few times. This chain uses TRBV28 with TRBJ1-6; tentatively, D is TRBD1 (5 bases). This CDR3 region has 12 residues. The ends were cut back, 7 bases at V and 10 bases at J, with 11 bases in the middle. The germline V gene has CDR1 MDHEN and CDR2 SYDVKM. The CDR3 here is CASNQGGSPLHF. CDR3 DNA sequence: TGTGCCAGCAACCAGGGCGGGTCACCCCTCCACTTT.

This clonotype was observed a handful of times. The chain couples TRBV4-1 to TRBJ2-5; no clear D gene. CDR3 size: 17 residues. Germline loops: CDR1 MGHRA, CDR2 YSYEKL. V gave up 1 base and J gave up 4 bases, with 19 bases separating them. CDR3 region: CASSQGRESYLRETQYF. For the CDR3, the DNA is TGCGCCAGCAGCCAAGGTCGTGAGTCGTACCTCAGAGAGACCCAGTACTTC.

This clonotype came up many times. The chain is built from TRBV27 and TRBJ2-1; weak D call: TRBD2 (7 bases). The CDR3 sequence is 15 residues long. In germline, CDR1 is MNHEY, CDR2 SMNVEV (reference sequence). V was clipped by 5 bases and J by 4 bases, with 15 bases between them. CDR3 in amino acids: CASSARGAAYNEQFF. In DNA form, the CDR3 reads TGTGCCAGCAGTGCACGGGGGGCGGCGTACAATGAGCAGTTCTTC.

This rearrangement joins TRBV24-1 to TRBJ2-1, with TRBD2 matching 14 bases. The germline gives CDR1 KGHDR, CDR2 SFDVKD. This CDR3 has 17 residues. The ends lost 3 bases at V and 8 bases at J; junction bases unmatched: 8. The CDR3 DNA reads as TGTGCCACCAGTGATATGCCGGGACTAGCGGGAGTCGATGAGCAGTTCTTC. Protein product: CATSDMPGLAGVDEQFF.

This clonotype came up once. The V gene is TRBV7-2, the J gene TRBJ2-3; TRBD2 aligns across 14 bases. J gave up 6 bases and V 5 bases, and 13 bases lay outside the gene matches. The CDR3 covers 18 residues. Per germline, CDR1 SGHTA and CDR2 FQGNSA. This chain's CDR3 is CASSRAPGLAGEADTQYF. The CDR3 bases are TGTGCCAGCAGCCGCGCACCGGGACTAGCGGGAGAAGCCGATACGCAGTATTTT.

This clonotype has a count of ten or more. This chain links TRBV2 with TRBJ2-7; 14 bases line up with TRBD2. The V and J ends lost 4 bases and 6 bases, in that order; junction bases with no gene match: 5. Germline V CDR1 and CDR2: SNHLY, FYNNEI. This CDR3 is 15 amino acids long. In DNA, the CDR3 is TGTGCCAGCAGTGCGGGGACTAGCGGGAGTAGCGAGCAGTACTTC. Translation: CASSAGTSGSSEQYF.

This clonotype was detected many times. The genes are TRBV7-9 and TRBJ2-7, with 8 bases identical to TRBD1. This CDR3 has 14 amino acids. After removal of 5 bases from V and 2 bases from J, the junction contained 5 bases not matched to a gene. Germline lookup yields CDR1 SEHNR and CDR2 FQNEAQ (reference sequence). CDR3 in amino acids: CASSIRTGTYEQYF. The CDR3 DNA follows: TGTGCCAGCAGCATCCGGACAGGGACCTACGAGCAGTACTTC.

This clonotype showed up many times. The V call is TRBV20-1, the J call TRBJ2-5; D is undetermined. The V end was cut by 1 base, the J end by 4 bases, with 7 bases between. CDR1 and CDR2 (germline): DFQATT, SNEGSKA (reference sequence). The CDR3 is 12 residues long. The DNA for the CDR3 is TGCAGTGCTAGAGTTAAGGGAGAGACCCAGTACTTC. Amino acid sequence: CSARVKGETQYF.

This clonotype was found many times. V usage is TRBV7-9 and J usage is TRBJ2-1; 8 bases are shared with TRBD2. Germline values: CDR1 SEHNR, CDR2 FQNEAQ (reference sequence). With V trimmed by 7 bases and J by 2 bases, 7 bases remained unmatched. There are 15 residues in the CDR3. CDR3: CASKDGSGAYNEQFF. The CDR3 DNA is TGTGCCAGCAAAGATGGTAGCGGGGCCTACAATGAGCAGTTCTTC.

The V gene is TRBV19, the J gene TRBJ2-7; no definite D call. The CDR3 is 13 amino acids. Per germline, CDR1 LNHDA and CDR2 SQIVND (reference sequence). V was pared by 2 bases and J by 2 bases, with 7 bases between. CDR3 DNA sequence: TGTGCCAGTAGTATAACGCGGACCTACGAGCAGTACTTC. Translated: CASSITRTYEQYF.

This clonotype was observed a few times. The chain carries TRBV20-1 and TRBJ2-1, with unresolved D. V was shortened by 1 base and J by 5 bases, with 15 bases between the two germline ends. The CDR3 extends over 15 amino acids. The germline V gene has CDR1 DFQATT and CDR2 SNEGSKA (reference sequence). The CDR3 reads CSARGFASQNNEQFF. CDR3 sequence (DNA): TGCAGTGCTAGAGGTTTCGCCAGTCAGAACAATGAGCAGTTCTTC.

This clonotype was seen many times. The gene calls are TRBV11-2 and TRBJ2-1; 10 nucleotides align to TRBD2. The V gene's germline CDR1 is SGHAT and CDR2 FQNNGV. V was clipped by 3 bases and J by 3 bases; unmatched bases: 5. The CDR3 has 16 amino acids. CDR3 in amino acids: CASSFHSGRFYNEQFF. In DNA form, the CDR3 reads TGTGCCAGCAGCTTTCATAGCGGGAGGTTCTACAATGAGCAGTTCTTC. The entire variable domain, with the rest obtained from reference TRBV11-2 and TRBJ2-1, is as follows: EAGVAQSPRYKIIEKRQSVAFWCNPISGHATLYWYQQILGQGPKLLIQFQNNGVVDDSQLPKDRFSAERLKGVDSTLKIQPAKLEDSAVYLCASSFHSGRFYNEQFFGPGTRLTVL.

In this sample, this clonotype turned up many times. This sequence joins TRBV11-3 and TRBJ1-2, with 10 bases that match TRBD1. CDR3 length: 17 amino acids. Trimming removed 7 bases from V and 5 bases from J; junction bases left unmatched: 16. Germline CDR1 reads SGHNT; CDR2 reads YENEEA. CDR3 loop: CASTQDPGTGVKYGYTF. The CDR3 DNA reads as TGTGCCAGCACTCAGGACCCCGGGACAGGGGTCAAGTATGGCTACACCTTC. The full variable domain, completed using reference TRBV11-3 and TRBJ1-2, is EAGVVQSPRYKIIEKKQPVAFWCNPISGHNTLYWYLQNLGQGPELLIRYENEEAVDDSQLPKDRFSAERLKGVDSTLKIQPAELGDSAVYLCASTQDPGTGVKYGYTFGSGTRLTVV.

This clonotype was recorded at least ten times. The genes are TRBV20-1 and TRBJ2-7, with 8 bases identical to TRBD2. Looked up from germline, CDR1 is DFQATT and CDR2 is SNEGSKA (reference sequence). CDR3 length: 14 residues. The ends lost 2 bases at V and 3 bases at J; junction bases unmatched: 6. Here the CDR3 DNA reads TGCAGTGCTAGATCGGTAGCGGGAAGCTACGAGCAGTACTTC. Its protein product is CSARSVAGSYEQYF.

The chain uses TRBV30 and TRBJ2-3; 7 bases match TRBD2. J was trimmed by 6 bases and V by 0 bases; bases with no gene match: 3. This CDR3 has 13 amino acids. Germline CDR1 reads GTSNPN; CDR2 reads SVGIG (reference sequence). The CDR3 region has the DNA TGTGCCTGGAGTGTAATGGGGGGGGATACGCAGTATTTT. Translated: CAWSVMGGDTQYF.

The sample holds a few counts of this clonotype. CDR3 amino acids: CASSSDSSSYNSPLHF. The CDR3 coding sequence is TGTGCCAGCAGCTCAGACTCCTCCTCCTATAATTCACCCCTCCACTTT. The V gene is TRBV13, the J gene TRBJ1-6; D not certain. Looked up from germline, CDR1 is PRHDT and CDR2 is FYEKMQ (reference sequence). With 4 bases removed from V and 0 bases from J, the gap between germline ends came to 10 bases. The CDR3 consists of 16 residues.

The CDR3 sequence is CASSLLAGGLYF. The CDR3 DNA is TGTGCCAGCAGTTTGTTAGCGGGAGGATTGTACTTC. V usage is TRBV28 and J usage is TRBJ2-5; TRBD2 matches 10 bases. Germline CDR1 is MDHEN and CDR2 is SYDVKM. V trimming: 3 bases; J trimming: 13 bases; junction bases outside the gene matches: 5. The CDR3 extends over 12 amino acids.

Many counts were recorded for this clonotype. The chain joins TRBV7-9 to TRBJ2-5; D is ambiguous. The CDR3 totals 15 residues. Trimming stripped 3 bases from V and 5 bases from J, with 16 bases between. Germline V gene sequence: CDR1 SEHNR, CDR2 FQNEAQ (reference sequence). The CDR3 loop reads CASSFPAALGETQYF. The CDR3 DNA sequence: TGTGCCAGCAGCTTCCCCGCAGCTCTGGGGGAGACCCAGTACTTC. Combining the CDR3 with reference TRBV7-9 and TRBJ2-5 gives the whole variable domain DTGVSQNPRHKITKRGQNVTFRCDPISEHNRLYWYRQTLGQGPEFLTYFQNEAQLEKSRLLSDRFSAERPKGSFSTLEIQRTEQGDSAMYLCASSFPAALGETQYFGPGTRLLVL.

This clonotype was detected ten times or more. The V gene is TRBV7-2, the J gene TRBJ2-1; tentatively, D is TRBD2 (6 bases). Germline loops: CDR1 SGHTA, CDR2 FQGNSA. CDR3 length equals 13 residues. The V end lost 4 bases, the J end lost 12 bases, and 16 bases lay between the germline ends. The CDR3 DNA is TGTGCCAGCAGCTCGGGGGTGCTCCTGGGGCAGTTCTTC. Translation: CASSSGVLLGQFF. Using reference TRBV7-2 and TRBJ2-1 for the parts outside the CDR3, the full variable domain is GAGVSQSPSNKVTEKGKDVELRCDPISGHTALYWYRQSLGQGLEFLIYFQGNSAPDKSGLPSDRFSAERTGGSVSTLTIQRTQQEDSAVYLCASSSGVLLGQFFGPGTRLTVL.

This clonotype has at least ten counts. The chain links TRBV20-1 to TRBJ2-1; TRBD2 agrees at 11 bases. V trimming: 3 bases; J trimming: 9 bases; junction bases outside the gene matches: 1. The CDR3 runs 12 residues. Germline V gene data show CDR1 as DFQATT and CDR2 as SNEGSKA (reference sequence). The CDR3 loop is CSASGTSGEQFF. The CDR3 nucleotides read TGCAGTGCTAGCGGGACTAGCGGTGAGCAGTTCTTC.